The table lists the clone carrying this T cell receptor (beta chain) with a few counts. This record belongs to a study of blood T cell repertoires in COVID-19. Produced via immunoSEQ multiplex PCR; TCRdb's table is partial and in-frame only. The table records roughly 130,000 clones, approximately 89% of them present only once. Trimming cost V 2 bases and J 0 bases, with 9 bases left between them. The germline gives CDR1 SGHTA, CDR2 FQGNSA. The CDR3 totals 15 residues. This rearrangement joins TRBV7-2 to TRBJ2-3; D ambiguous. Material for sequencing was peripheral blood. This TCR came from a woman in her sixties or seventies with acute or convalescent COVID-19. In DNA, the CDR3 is TGTGCCAGCAGCTTACAAGCGTCTAGCACAGATACGCAGTATTTT. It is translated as CASSLQASSTDTQYF.